This TCR beta chain was recorded in a study of T cell responses to AZD1222 COVID-19 vaccine. General study results and limits: No repertoire was sampled before or during the peak T cell response, only after it. Clonal diversity may have been underestimated in mostly white British donors. Across spike, vaccine-associated CD4 TCRs were found, dominant at 160-218 and 743-854.

Sequencing was performed with immunoSEQ multiplex PCR; in TCRdb, only in-frame clones are kept and a portion is missing. Of some 180,000 clones listed, approximately 92% are singletons. Of note for this clone: Its antigen is still unknown.

The sequences come from peripheral blood, collected on day 0 of AZD1222 vaccination. The TCR comes from an adult in good health.

The CDR3 loop is CASSLTERGPQHF. The CDR3 region has the DNA TGCGCCAGCAGCTTGACAGAGAGGGGGCCCCAGCATTTT. This chain joins TRBV5-1 and TRBJ1-5, with D perhaps TRBD1 (5 bases). This CDR3 is 13 amino acids long. CDR1 SGHRS and CDR2 YFSETQ come from the germline V gene. V lost 1 base, J lost 9 bases, and 11 bases lay in between.